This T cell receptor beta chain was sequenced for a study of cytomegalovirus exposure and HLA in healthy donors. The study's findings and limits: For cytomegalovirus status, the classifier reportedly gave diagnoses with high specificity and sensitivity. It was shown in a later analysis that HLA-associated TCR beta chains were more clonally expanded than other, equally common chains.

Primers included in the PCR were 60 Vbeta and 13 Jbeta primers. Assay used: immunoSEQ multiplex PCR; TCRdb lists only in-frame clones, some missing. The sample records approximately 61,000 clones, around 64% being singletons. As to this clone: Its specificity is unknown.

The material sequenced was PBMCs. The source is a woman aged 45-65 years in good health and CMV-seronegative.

The CDR3 spells CASSQDPAGDSYEQYF. The CDR3 nucleotides are TGTGCCAGCAGCCAAGACCCAGCGGGCGACTCCTACGAGCAGTACTTC. This sequence joins TRBV4-2 and TRBJ2-7; possible D gene TRBD2, 6 bases. This CDR3 spans 16 amino acids. The germline V gene has CDR1 LGHNA and CDR2 YNFKEQ. The V end was cut by 0 bases, the J end by 0 bases, with 12 bases between.